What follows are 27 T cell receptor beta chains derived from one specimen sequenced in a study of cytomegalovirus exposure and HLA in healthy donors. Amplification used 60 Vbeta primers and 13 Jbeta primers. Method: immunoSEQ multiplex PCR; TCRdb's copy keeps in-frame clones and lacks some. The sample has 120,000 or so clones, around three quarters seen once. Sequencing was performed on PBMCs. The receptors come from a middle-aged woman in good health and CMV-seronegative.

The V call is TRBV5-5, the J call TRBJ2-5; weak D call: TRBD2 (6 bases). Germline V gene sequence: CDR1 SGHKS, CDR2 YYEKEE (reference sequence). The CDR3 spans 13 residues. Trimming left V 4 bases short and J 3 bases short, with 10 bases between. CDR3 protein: CASSVGGKETQYF. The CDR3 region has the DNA TGTGCCAGCAGCGTCGGGGGAAAAGAGACCCAGTACTTC.

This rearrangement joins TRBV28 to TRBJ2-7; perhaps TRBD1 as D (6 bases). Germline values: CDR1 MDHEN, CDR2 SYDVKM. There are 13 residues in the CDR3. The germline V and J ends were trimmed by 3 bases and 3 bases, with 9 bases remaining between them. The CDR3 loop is CASSLDRLYEQYF. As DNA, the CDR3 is TGTGCCAGCAGTTTGGACAGACTCTACGAGCAGTACTTC.

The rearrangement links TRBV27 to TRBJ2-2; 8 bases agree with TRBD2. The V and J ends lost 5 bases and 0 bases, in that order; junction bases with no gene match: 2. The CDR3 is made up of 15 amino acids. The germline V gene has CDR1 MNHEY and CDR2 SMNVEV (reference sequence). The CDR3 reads CASSVAGSNTGELFF. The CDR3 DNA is TGTGCCAGCAGTGTAGCGGGGTCGAACACCGGGGAGCTGTTTTTT.

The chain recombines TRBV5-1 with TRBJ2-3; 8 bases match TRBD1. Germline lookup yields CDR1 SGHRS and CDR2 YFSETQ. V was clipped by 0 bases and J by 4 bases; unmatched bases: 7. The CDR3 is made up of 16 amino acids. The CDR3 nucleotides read TGCGCCAGCAGCTTGGGGAGGCAGGGGGCGGCAGATACGCAGTATTTT. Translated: CASSLGRQGAADTQYF.

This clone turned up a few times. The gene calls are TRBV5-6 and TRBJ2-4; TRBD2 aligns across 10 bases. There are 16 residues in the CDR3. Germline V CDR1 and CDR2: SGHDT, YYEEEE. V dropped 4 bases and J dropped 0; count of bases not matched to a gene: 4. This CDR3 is CASSNRLAGAKNIQYF. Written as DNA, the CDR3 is TGTGCCAGCAGCAACAGACTAGCGGGAGCCAAAAACATTCAGTACTTC. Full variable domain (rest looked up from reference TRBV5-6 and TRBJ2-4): DAGVTQSPTHLIKTRGQQVTLRCSPKSGHDTVSWYQQALGQGPQFIFQYYEEEERQRGNFPDRFSGHQFPNYSSELNVNALLLGDSALYLCASSNRLAGAKNIQYFGAGTRLSVL.

The CDR3 DNA is TGTGCCAGCTCGGGAGACATGAACACTGAAGCTTTCTTT. Translating gives CASSGDMNTEAFF. The V call is TRBV18, the J call TRBJ1-1; D is ambiguous. The CDR3 contains 13 residues. V was trimmed by 6 bases and J by 0 bases, leaving 8 bases between them. Germline CDR1 reads KGHSH; CDR2 reads LQKENI.

CDR3 in amino acids: CASRPRRVYGYTF. Written as DNA, the CDR3 is TGTGCCAGCAGGCCCCGCAGGGTCTATGGCTACACCTTC. J is TRBJ1-2 and V is TRBV6-5; a possible D gene is TRBD1 (5 bases). Germline lookup yields CDR1 MNHEY and CDR2 SVGAGI. The CDR3 has 13 residues. Trimming pared 6 bases from V and 4 bases from J, leaving 12 bases between.

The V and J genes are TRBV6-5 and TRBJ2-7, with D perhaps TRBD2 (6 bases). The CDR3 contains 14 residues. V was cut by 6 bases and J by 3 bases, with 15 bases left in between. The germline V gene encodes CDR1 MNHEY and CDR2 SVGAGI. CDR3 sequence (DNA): TGTGCCAGCAGGGCGAGGGTGGAGGGCTACGAGCAGTACTTC. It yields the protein CASRARVEGYEQYF.

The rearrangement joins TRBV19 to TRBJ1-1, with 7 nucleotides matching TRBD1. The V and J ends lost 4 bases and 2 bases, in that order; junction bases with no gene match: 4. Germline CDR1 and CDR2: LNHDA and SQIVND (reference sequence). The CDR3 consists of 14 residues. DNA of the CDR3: TGTGCCAGTAGTACCCAGGGGGGAAACACTGAAGCTTTCTTT. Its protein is CASSTQGGNTEAFF.

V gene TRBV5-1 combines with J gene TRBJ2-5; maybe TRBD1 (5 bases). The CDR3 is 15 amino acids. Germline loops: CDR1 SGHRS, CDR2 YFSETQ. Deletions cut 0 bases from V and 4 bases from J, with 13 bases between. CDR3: CASSLETGSGETQYF. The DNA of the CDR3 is TGCGCCAGCAGCTTGGAAACAGGCTCGGGAGAGACCCAGTACTTC.

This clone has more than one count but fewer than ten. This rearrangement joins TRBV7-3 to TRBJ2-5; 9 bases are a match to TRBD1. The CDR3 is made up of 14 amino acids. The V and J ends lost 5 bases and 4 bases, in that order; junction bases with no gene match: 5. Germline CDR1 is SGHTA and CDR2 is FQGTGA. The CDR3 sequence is CASSIQGAGETQYF. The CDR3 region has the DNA TGTGCCAGCAGCATACAGGGGGCCGGAGAGACCCAGTACTTC. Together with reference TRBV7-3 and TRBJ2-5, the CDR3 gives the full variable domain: GAGVSQTPSNKVTEKGKYVELRCDPISGHTALYWYRQSLGQGPEFLIYFQGTGAADDSGLPNDRFFAVRPEGSVSTLKIQRTERGDSAVYLCASSIQGAGETQYFGPGTRLLVL.

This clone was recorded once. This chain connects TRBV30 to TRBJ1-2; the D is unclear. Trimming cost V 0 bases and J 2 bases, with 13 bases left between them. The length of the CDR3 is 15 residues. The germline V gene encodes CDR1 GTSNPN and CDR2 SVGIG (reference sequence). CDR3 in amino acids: CAWSVNLNRNYGYTF. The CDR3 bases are TGTGCCTGGAGTGTAAACCTCAACCGGAACTATGGCTACACCTTC.

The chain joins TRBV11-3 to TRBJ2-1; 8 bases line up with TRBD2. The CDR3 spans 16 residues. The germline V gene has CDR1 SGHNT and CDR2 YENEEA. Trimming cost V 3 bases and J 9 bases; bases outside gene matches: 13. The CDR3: CASSFGGLGAGAEQFF. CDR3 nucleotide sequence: TGTGCCAGCAGCTTCGGGGGACTAGGTGCCGGGGCTGAGCAGTTCTTC.

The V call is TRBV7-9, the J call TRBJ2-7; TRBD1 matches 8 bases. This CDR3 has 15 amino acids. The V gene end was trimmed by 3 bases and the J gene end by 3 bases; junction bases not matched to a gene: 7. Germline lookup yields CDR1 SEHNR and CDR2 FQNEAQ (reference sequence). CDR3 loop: CASSLPVTGDYEQYF. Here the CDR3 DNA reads TGTGCCAGCAGCTTGCCTGTGACAGGGGACTACGAGCAGTACTTC.

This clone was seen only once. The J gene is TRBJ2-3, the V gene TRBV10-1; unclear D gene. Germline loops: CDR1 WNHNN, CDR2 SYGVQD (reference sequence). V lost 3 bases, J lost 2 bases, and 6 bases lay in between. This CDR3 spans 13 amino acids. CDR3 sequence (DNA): TGCGCCAGCAGTGACTATTTCACAGATACGCAGTATTTT. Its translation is CASSDYFTDTQYF.

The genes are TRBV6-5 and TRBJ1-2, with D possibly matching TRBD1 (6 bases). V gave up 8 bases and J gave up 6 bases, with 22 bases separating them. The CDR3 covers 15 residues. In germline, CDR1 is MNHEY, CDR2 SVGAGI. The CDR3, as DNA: TGTGCCAGCGCTATCCGCCCCCAGGGGCGGGATGGCTACACCTTC. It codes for CASAIRPQGRDGYTF.

For the CDR3, the DNA is TGTGCCAGCTCACCGGGGCTAGCGGGGAATGAGCAGTTCTTC. It yields the protein CASSPGLAGNEQFF. The chain uses TRBV18 and TRBJ2-1, with TRBD2 identical over 9 bases. After removal of 3 bases from V and 7 bases from J, the junction contained 4 bases not matched to a gene. The CDR3 spans 14 residues. Germline lookup yields CDR1 KGHSH and CDR2 LQKENI. Combining the CDR3 with reference TRBV18 and TRBJ2-1 gives the whole variable domain NAGVMQNPRHLVRRRGQEARLRCSPMKGHSHVYWYRQLPEEGLKFMVYLQKENIIDESGMPKERFSAEFPKEGPSILRIQQVVRGDSAAYFCASSPGLAGNEQFFGPGTRLTVL.

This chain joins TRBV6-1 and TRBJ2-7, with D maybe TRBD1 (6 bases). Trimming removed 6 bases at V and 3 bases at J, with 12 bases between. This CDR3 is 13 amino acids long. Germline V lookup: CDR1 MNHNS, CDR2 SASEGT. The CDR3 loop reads CASSDGQHYEQYF. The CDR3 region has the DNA TGTGCCAGCAGCGACGGACAGCACTACGAGCAGTACTTC.

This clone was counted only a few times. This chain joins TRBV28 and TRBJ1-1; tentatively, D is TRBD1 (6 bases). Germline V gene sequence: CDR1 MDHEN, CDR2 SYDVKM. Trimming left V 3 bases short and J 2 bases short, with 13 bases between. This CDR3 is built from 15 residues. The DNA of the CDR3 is TGTGCCAGCAGTTTTATTGTGGGGGCCAACACTGAAGCTTTCTTT. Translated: CASSFIVGANTEAFF.

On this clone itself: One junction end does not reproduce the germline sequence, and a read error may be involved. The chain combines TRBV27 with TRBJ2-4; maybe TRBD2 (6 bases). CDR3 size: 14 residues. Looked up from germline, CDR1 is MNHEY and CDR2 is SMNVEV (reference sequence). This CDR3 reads CASSLFGGQNSQYF. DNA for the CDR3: TGTGCCAGCAGTTTATTCGGGGGTCAAAACAGTCAGTACTTC.

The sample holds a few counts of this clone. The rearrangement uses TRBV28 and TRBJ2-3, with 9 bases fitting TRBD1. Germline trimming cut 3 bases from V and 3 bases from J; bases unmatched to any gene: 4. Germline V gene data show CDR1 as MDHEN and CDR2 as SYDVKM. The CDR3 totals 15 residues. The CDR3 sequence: CASSLGTGRTDTQYF. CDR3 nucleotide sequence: TGTGCCAGCAGTTTGGGGACAGGGAGGACAGATACGCAGTATTTT.

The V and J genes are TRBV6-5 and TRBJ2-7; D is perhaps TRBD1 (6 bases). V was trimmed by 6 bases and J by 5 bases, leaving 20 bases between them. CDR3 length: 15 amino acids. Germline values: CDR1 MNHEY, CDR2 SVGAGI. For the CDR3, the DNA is TGTGCCAGCAGCCCCCAGCTGGGGGCGAGCCACGAGCAGTACTTC. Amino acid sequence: CASSPQLGASHEQYF.

The CDR3 bases are TGTGCCAGCAGCTTATCGACAGGAAACAATCAGCCCCAGCATTTT. Translation gives CASSLSTGNNQPQHF. V is TRBV5-5 and J is TRBJ1-5; perhaps TRBD1 as D (6 bases). Germline V gene lookup returns CDR1 SGHKS and CDR2 YYEKEE (reference sequence). Trimming pared 2 bases from V and 3 bases from J, leaving 12 bases between. The CDR3 totals 15 residues.

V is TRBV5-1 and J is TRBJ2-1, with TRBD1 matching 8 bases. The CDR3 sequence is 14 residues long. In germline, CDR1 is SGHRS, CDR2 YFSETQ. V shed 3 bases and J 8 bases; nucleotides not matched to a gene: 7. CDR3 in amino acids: CASSSGQGGYEQFF. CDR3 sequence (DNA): TGCGCCAGCAGCTCCGGACAGGGTGGATATGAGCAGTTCTTC.

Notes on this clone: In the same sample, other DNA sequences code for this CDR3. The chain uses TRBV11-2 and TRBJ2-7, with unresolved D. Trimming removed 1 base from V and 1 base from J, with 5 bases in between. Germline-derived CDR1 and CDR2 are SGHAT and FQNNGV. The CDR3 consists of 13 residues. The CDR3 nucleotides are TGTGCCAGCAGCTTAGGGCCATCCTACGAGCAGTACTTC. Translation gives CASSLGPSYEQYF.

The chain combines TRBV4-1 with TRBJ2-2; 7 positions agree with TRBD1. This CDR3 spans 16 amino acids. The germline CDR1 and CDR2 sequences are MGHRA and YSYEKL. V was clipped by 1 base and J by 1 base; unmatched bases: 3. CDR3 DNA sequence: TGCGCCAGCAGCCAAGCGTGGACAGGGAACACCGGGGAGCTGTTTTTT. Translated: CASSQAWTGNTGELFF.

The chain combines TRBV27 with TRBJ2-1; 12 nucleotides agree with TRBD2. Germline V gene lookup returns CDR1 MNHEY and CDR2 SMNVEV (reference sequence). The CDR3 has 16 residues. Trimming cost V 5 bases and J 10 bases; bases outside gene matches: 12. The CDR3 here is CASSPRLAGGLREQFF. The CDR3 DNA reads TGTGCCAGCAGTCCCCGTCTAGCGGGAGGGCTTAGGGAGCAGTTCTTC.